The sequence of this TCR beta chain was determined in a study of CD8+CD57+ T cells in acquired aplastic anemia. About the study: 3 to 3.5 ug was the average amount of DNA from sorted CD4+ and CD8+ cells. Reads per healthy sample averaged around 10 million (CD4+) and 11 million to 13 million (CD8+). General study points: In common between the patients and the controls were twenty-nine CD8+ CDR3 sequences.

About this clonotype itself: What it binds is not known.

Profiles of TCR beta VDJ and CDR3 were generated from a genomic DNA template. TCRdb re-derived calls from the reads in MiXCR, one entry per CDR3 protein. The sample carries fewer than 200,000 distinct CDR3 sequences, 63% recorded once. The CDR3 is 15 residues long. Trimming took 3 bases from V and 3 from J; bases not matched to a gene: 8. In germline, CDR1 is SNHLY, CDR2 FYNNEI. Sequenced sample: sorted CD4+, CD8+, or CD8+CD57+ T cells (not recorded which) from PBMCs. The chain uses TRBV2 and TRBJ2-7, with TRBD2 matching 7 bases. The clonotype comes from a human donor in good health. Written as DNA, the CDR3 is TGTGCCAGCAGTGAGGGATATGGGGGGGTCTACGAGCAGTACTTC. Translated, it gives CASSEGYGGVYEQYF.